The T cell receptor (beta chain) described here comes from a study of T-cell reconstitution after alpha-beta-depleted transplantation in children. As it was prepared, the TCRbeta library received unique molecular identifiers. Each CDR3 protein gets one entry after TCRdb re-called the PCR reads with MiXCR. The profile shows about 470,000 distinct CDR3 sequences, 43% of them singletons. V lost 5 bases and J lost 4, with 11 bases in between. The CDR3 length is 13 residues. Germline V gene sequence: CDR1 KGHSH, CDR2 LQKENI. The genes are TRBV18 and TRBJ1-2, with D hard to call. The source is a girl aged 2-9 years with aplastic anemia, due to receive a stem cell transplant. Sequences were derived from PBMCs, sampled before TCRalphabeta/CD19-depleted stem cell transplant. CDR3 in DNA: TGTGCCAGCTCAGAACTCCGTAGCTATGGCTACACCTTC. Translating it yields CASSELRSYGYTF.